The 23 T cell receptor beta chains presented below share a single source sample, sequenced in a study of human T cells and chemical hapten exposure. Time point denoted: pre-sensitization, week 0. As for treatment: therapeutic diphenylcyclopropenone sensitization with weekly scalp DPC. In TCRdb, the RACE reads were re-called with MiXCR into one record per CDR3 protein. The data hold 250,000 to 300,000 distinct CDR3 sequences, with 7.5% to 8% observed a single time. The input for sequencing was whole blood, taken in connection with sensitization to the hapten diphenylcyclopropenone (DPC). The receptors here all came from a man between 18 and 29 years old with alopecia areata. Some clones in this sample may be carry-over from other donors' samples.

At least ten counts were recorded for this clonotype. This chain connects TRBV2 to TRBJ2-2; 10 nucleotides align to TRBD2. Germline loops: CDR1 SNHLY, CDR2 FYNNEI. V was clipped by 6 bases and J by 2 bases; unmatched bases: 3. CDR3 length: 15 amino acids. CDR3 residues: CASRRLAGNTGELFF. Here the CDR3 DNA reads TGTGCCAGCAGAAGACTAGCGGGTAACACCGGGGAGCTGTTTTTT.

This chain connects TRBV20-1 to TRBJ1-4; 8 positions match TRBD1. The CDR3 sequence is 12 residues long. J lost 10 bases, V lost 4 bases, and 5 bases had no gene match. Germline assignment: CDR1 DFQATT and CDR2 SNEGSKA (reference sequence). Here the CDR3 reads CSATPQGGKLFF. CDR3 in DNA: TGCAGTGCTACACCACAGGGGGGAAAACTGTTTTTT.

This clonotype appeared a few times. The chain recombines TRBV7-2 with TRBJ2-7; weak D call: TRBD1 (6 bases). V was shortened by 0 bases and J by 6 bases, with 12 bases between the two germline ends. Germline CDR1 SGHTA, CDR2 FQGNSA. The CDR3 is 14 residues long. CDR3 amino acids: CASSLAYRAFEQYV. The CDR3 DNA reads as TGTGCCAGCAGCTTAGCCTACAGGGCCTTCGAGCAGTACGTC.

This clonotype was detected many times. CDR3 residues: CASSLFPATGSNEQFF. The DNA for the CDR3 is TGTGCCAGCAGTTTATTCCCCGCGACAGGCAGCAATGAGCAGTTCTTC. The rearrangement joins TRBV12-3 or TRBV12-4 to TRBJ2-1, with D tentatively TRBD1 (6 bases). The CDR3 has 16 residues. The V gene lost 2 bases and the J gene lost 6 bases, with 17 bases spanning the gap.

There are many counts of this clonotype. V usage is TRBV4-3 and J usage is TRBJ2-5, with D unclear. This CDR3 has 16 amino acids. Germline loops: CDR1 LGHNA, CDR2 YSLEER. The V gene lost 0 bases and the J gene lost 1 base, with 12 bases spanning the gap. The CDR3 sequence: CASSQDVPGRQETQYF. The CDR3, as DNA: TGCGCCAGCAGCCAAGATGTCCCTGGGCGCCAAGAGACCCAGTACTTC.

This clonotype showed up many times. The V gene is TRBV6-5, the J gene TRBJ2-7; D call uncertain. With 6 bases removed from V and 3 bases from J, the gap between germline ends came to 9 bases. From germline, CDR1 is MNHEY and CDR2 SVGAGI. This CDR3 comprises 12 residues. CDR3 residues: CASSNHVYEQYF. CDR3 in DNA: TGTGCCAGCAGCAATCACGTCTACGAGCAGTACTTC.

This clonotype was seen a handful of times. DNA of the CDR3: TGTGCCAGCAGCTTGGGGGGCCAAGAGCAGTACGTC. Amino acids: CASSLGGQEQYV. V is TRBV5-4 and J is TRBJ2-7; the D gene is possibly TRBD1 (5 bases). Germline CDR1 reads SGHNT; CDR2 reads YYREEE (reference sequence). There are 12 residues in the CDR3. Trimming removed 0 bases from V and 7 bases from J, with 8 bases in between.

This clonotype was seen ten or more times. This sequence joins TRBV6-5 and TRBJ2-7; no reliable D call. V was trimmed by 0 bases and J by 3 bases, leaving 9 bases between them. Germline V lookup: CDR1 MNHEY, CDR2 SVGAGI. The CDR3 contains 14 residues. CDR3 sequence reads: CASSYSGHYYEQYF. CDR3 DNA sequence: TGTGCCAGCAGTTACTCGGGCCACTACTACGAGCAGTACTTC.

The table lists this clonotype with a few counts. The rearrangement links TRBV6-5 to TRBJ2-5, with D unresolved. Germline V gene data show CDR1 as MNHEY and CDR2 as SVGAGI. The CDR3 is made up of 15 amino acids. Between the trimmed V and J ends, which lost 2 bases and 0 bases, there was a span of 10 bases. The CDR3 sequence: CASSYHPADQETQYF. The CDR3 DNA follows: TGTGCCAGCAGTTACCATCCGGCGGACCAAGAGACCCAGTACTTC.

This clonotype was picked up a small number of times. J is TRBJ1-5 and V is TRBV10-3; tentatively, D is TRBD1 (6 bases). V lost 8 bases, J lost 6 bases, and 14 bases lay in between. Germline-derived CDR1 and CDR2 are ENHRY and SYGVKD. The CDR3 totals 13 residues. CDR3 loop: CAIREGGGQPQHF. As DNA, the CDR3 is TGTGCCATCCGCGAGGGGGGTGGTCAGCCCCAGCATTTT.

This clonotype showed up just a few times. The genes are TRBV28 and TRBJ1-1; a weak D match, TRBD1 (5 bases). This CDR3 is built from 14 residues. Germline loops: CDR1 MDHEN, CDR2 SYDVKM. Trimming pared 8 bases from V and 1 base from J, leaving 14 bases between. CDR3 DNA: TGTGCCAGCTCGTCCCCCGGGGGGAACACTGAAGCTTTCTTT. It translates to CASSSPGGNTEAFF.

The chain couples TRBV5-1 to TRBJ1-1, with no clear D. V lost 2 bases to trimming and J lost 1 base, with 12 bases between them. The CDR3 is made up of 15 amino acids. The germline gives CDR1 SGHRS, CDR2 YFSETQ. The CDR3 nucleotides read TGCGCCAGCAGCTTATTTGAACTGAGGAACACTGAAGCTTTCTTT. Protein: CASSLFELRNTEAFF.

This clonotype was seen a handful of times. The chain recombines TRBV20-1 with TRBJ2-1, with D maybe TRBD1 (6 bases). Germline CDR1 and CDR2: DFQATT and SNEGSKA (reference sequence). There are 16 residues in the CDR3. The ends were cut back, 5 bases at V and 5 bases at J, with 22 bases in the middle. The CDR3 region is CSAAPDSPWVDNEQFF. The CDR3 coding sequence is TGCAGTGCTGCTCCGGACAGCCCTTGGGTCGACAATGAGCAGTTCTTC.

This clonotype showed up just a few times. The chain recombines TRBV29-1 with TRBJ2-3; D is unresolved. From germline, CDR1 is SQVTM and CDR2 ANQGSEA. V dropped 5 bases and J dropped 2 bases, with 5 bases sitting between them. The CDR3 extends over 11 amino acids. Here the CDR3 reads CSVRATDTQYF. In DNA form, the CDR3 reads TGCAGCGTTCGTGCCACAGATACGCAGTATTTT.

This clonotype was counted only a few times. The chain couples TRBV2 to TRBJ1-5; 11 nucleotides agree with TRBD1. The CDR3 sequence is 14 residues long. The V and J ends lost 6 bases and 5 bases, in that order; junction bases with no gene match: 3. Germline V lookup: CDR1 SNHLY, CDR2 FYNNEI. DNA of the CDR3: TGTGCCAGCAGGGGGACAGGGGGTGATCAGCCCCAGCATTTT. It specifies CASRGTGGDQPQHF. The full variable domain, its missing parts supplied by reference TRBV2 and TRBJ1-5, is EPEVTQTPSHQVTQMGQEVILRCVPISNHLYFYWYRQILGQKVEFLVSFYNNEISEKSEIFDDQFSVERPDGSNFTLKIRSTKLEDSAMYFCASRGTGGDQPQHFGDGTRLSIL.

This clonotype has more than one count but fewer than ten. V gene TRBV11-2 combines with J gene TRBJ1-2, with 12 bases aligning to TRBD1. Germline V gene lookup returns CDR1 SGHAT and CDR2 FQNNGV. This CDR3 is 18 amino acids long. The ends lost 5 bases at V and 5 bases at J; junction bases unmatched: 15. CDR3 region: CASSRIVTRDRGLYGYTF. CDR3 sequence (DNA): TGTGCCAGCAGCCGTATAGTTACGCGGGACAGGGGGCTGTATGGCTACACCTTC.

The genes are TRBV20-1 and TRBJ2-2, with 13 bases aligning to TRBD2. V was clipped by 4 bases and J by 7 bases; unmatched bases: 6. The CDR3 contains 15 residues. The V gene's germline CDR1 is DFQATT and CDR2 SNEGSKA (reference sequence). The CDR3 here is CSAKTSGGLGGELFF. The CDR3 DNA sequence: TGCAGTGCTAAGACTAGCGGGGGGCTCGGCGGGGAGCTGTTTTTT.

The V call is TRBV11-2, the J call TRBJ2-4, with 7 positions matching TRBD1. J was trimmed by 8 bases and V by 5 bases; bases with no gene match: 6. The CDR3 runs 13 residues. Germline CDR1 SGHAT, CDR2 FQNNGV. CDR3 loop: CASSRDSSDIQYF. In DNA, the CDR3 is TGTGCCAGCAGCAGGGACAGTTCGGACATTCAGTACTTC. Variable domain in full (rest from reference TRBV11-2 and TRBJ2-4): EAGVAQSPRYKIIEKRQSVAFWCNPISGHATLYWYQQILGQGPKLLIQFQNNGVVDDSQLPKDRFSAERLKGVDSTLKIQPAKLEDSAVYLCASSRDSSDIQYFGAGTRLSVL.

The sample holds a few counts of this clonotype. V usage is TRBV9 and J usage is TRBJ2-2; TRBD1 aligns across 9 bases. This CDR3 is built from 15 residues. The germline V gene encodes CDR1 SGDLS and CDR2 YYNGEE. J lost 5 bases, V lost 4 bases, and 6 bases had no gene match. The CDR3 region is CASSRDRVWTGELFF. CDR3 sequence (DNA): TGTGCCAGCAGCCGGGACAGGGTATGGACCGGGGAGCTGTTTTTT.

This sequence joins TRBV7-2 and TRBJ2-2, with a possible D match to TRBD1 (5 bases). The V gene's germline CDR1 is SGHTA and CDR2 FQGNSA. V was trimmed by 5 bases and J by 1 base, leaving 14 bases between them. This CDR3 spans 16 amino acids. The DNA for the CDR3 is TGTGCCAGCAGCCAATGGGGCGCCCGGAACACCGGGGAGCTGTTTTTT. This translates into CASSQWGARNTGELFF.

The V call is TRBV10-2, the J call TRBJ2-1, with 9 positions matching TRBD2. The junction had 14 bases not matched to a gene; V was cut back by 4 bases and J by 7 bases. Germline lookup yields CDR1 WSHSY and CDR2 SAAADI. The CDR3 is 17 amino acids. CDR3 coding DNA: TGCGCCAGCAGTGGATCGGTTTGGCGGGGGGGCGGGAATGAGCAGTTCTTC. This sequence encodes CASSGSVWRGGGNEQFF.

This clonotype was detected a few times. The rearrangement joins TRBV7-9 to TRBJ2-7, with D maybe TRBD1 (6 bases). V dropped 3 bases and J dropped 3 bases, with 15 bases sitting between them. The CDR3 is made up of 15 amino acids. Germline CDR1 is SEHNR and CDR2 is FQNEAQ (reference sequence). The CDR3 sequence is CASSFYRVGNYEQYF. In DNA form, the CDR3 reads TGTGCCAGCAGCTTTTACAGGGTTGGAAACTACGAGCAGTACTTC. Complete variable domain (other parts from reference TRBV7-9 and TRBJ2-7): DTGVSQNPRHKITKRGQNVTFRCDPISEHNRLYWYRQTLGQGPEFLTYFQNEAQLEKSRLLSDRFSAERPKGSFSTLEIQRTEQGDSAMYLCASSFYRVGNYEQYFGPGTRLTVT.

The V gene is TRBV27, the J gene TRBJ2-5; possibly TRBD1 or TRBD2 for D (5 bases each). V lost 8 bases to trimming and J lost 3 bases, with 13 bases between them. The CDR3 sequence is 13 residues long. The germline V gene encodes CDR1 MNHEY and CDR2 SMNVEV (reference sequence). The CDR3 reads CASATGTEETQYF. The CDR3 nucleotides read TGTGCCAGCGCGACCGGGACGGAAGAGACCCAGTACTTC.